The 9 T cell receptor beta chains listed next were all sequenced from one sample in a study of blood T cell repertoires in COVID-19. Data came from immunoSEQ multiplex PCR; TCRdb stores just in-frame clones and leaves some out. The table has 270,000 or so clones, approximately 86% seen once. Sequencing was carried out using peripheral blood. The source of these receptors is a woman aged 18-29 years with acute or convalescent COVID-19.

This rearrangement joins TRBV7-9 to TRBJ1-2; the D gene is possibly TRBD1 (5 bases). V lost 4 bases and J 4 bases, leaving 19 bases between the germline ends. This CDR3 is built from 16 residues. Germline lookup yields CDR1 SEHNR and CDR2 FQNEAQ (reference sequence). The CDR3 loop is CASSSRGRNTGYGYTF. CDR3 in DNA: TGTGCCAGCAGCTCTCGGGGGAGGAACACGGGCTATGGCTACACCTTC.

This clone turned up a few times. The chain combines TRBV4-3 with TRBJ2-7, with D unresolved. CDR3 size: 16 residues. Trimming took off 1 base at V and 10 bases at J, with 23 bases between the two ends. Per germline, CDR1 LGHNA and CDR2 YSLEER. The CDR3 DNA sequence: TGCGCCAGCAGCCAAGCGCGACAATCCCGTGGTGGCGTACAGTACTTC. This codes for CASSQARQSRGGVQYF.

V is TRBV19 and J is TRBJ1-2; D is unclear. CDR1 and CDR2 (germline): LNHDA, SQIVND (reference sequence). The CDR3 totals 12 residues. The V end lost 7 bases, the J end lost 7 bases, and 13 bases lay between the germline ends. CDR3 in DNA: TGTGCCAGTATGCGGGGTTTCTCTGGCTACACCTTC. This codes for CASMRGFSGYTF.

The chain employs TRBV6-5 and TRBJ2-1, with D uncertain. Germline V gene sequence: CDR1 MNHEY, CDR2 SVGAGI. V lost 8 bases, J lost 2 bases, and 7 bases lay in between. The CDR3 runs 12 residues. DNA of the CDR3: TGTGCCAGCTGGCGGACCTACAATGAGCAGTTCTTC. Protein sequence: CASWRTYNEQFF.

DNA of the CDR3: TGTGCCAGCAGCCAAGACCGGGGGAGCACTGAAGCTTTCTTT. Protein product: CASSQDRGSTEAFF. The chain is built from TRBV5-6 and TRBJ1-1, with a possible D match to TRBD1 (5 bases). Trimming shortened V by 4 bases and J by 4 bases, and 14 bases separated the two germline ends. The germline gives CDR1 SGHDT, CDR2 YYEEEE. The CDR3 covers 14 residues.

The chain is built from TRBV13 and TRBJ1-5, with D possibly TRBD1 on 5 matching bases. From germline, CDR1 is PRHDT and CDR2 FYEKMQ (reference sequence). Trimming took off 0 bases at V and 2 bases at J, with 14 bases between the two ends. This CDR3 spans 17 amino acids. The CDR3 here is CASSLGTGVGGNQPQHF. The CDR3, as DNA: TGTGCCAGCAGCTTAGGCACGGGGGTCGGCGGCAATCAGCCCCAGCATTTT.

V usage is TRBV19 and J usage is TRBJ1-2; 8 nucleotides agree with TRBD1. The trim removed 0 bases at V and 7 bases at J, leaving 7 bases unmatched. Looked up from germline, CDR1 is LNHDA and CDR2 is SQIVND (reference sequence). CDR3 length equals 15 residues. Here the CDR3 DNA reads TGTGCCAGTAGTATAGATCGGACAGGGCATGGTGGCTACACCTTC. Translating it yields CASSIDRTGHGGYTF.

V is TRBV14 and J is TRBJ1-4; D remains ambiguous. Germline CDR1 reads SGHDN; CDR2 reads FVKESK. V shed 0 bases and J shed 11 bases, with 16 bases lying between them. The CDR3 is 15 residues long. CDR3 DNA sequence: TGTGCCAGCAGCCAAGATGTGGGCGGGTATGGGAAACTGTTTTTT. This sequence encodes CASSQDVGGYGKLFF.

The chain links TRBV19 to TRBJ2-3, with D perhaps matching TRBD2 (6 bases). The CDR3 runs to 14 residues. Trimming pared 3 bases from V and 0 bases from J, leaving 7 bases between. Per germline, CDR1 LNHDA and CDR2 SQIVND (reference sequence). The CDR3 reads CASSIGGSTDTQYF. In nucleotides, the CDR3 is TGTGCCAGTAGTATTGGAGGGAGCACAGATACGCAGTATTTT.